This is a list of T cell receptor beta chains from one sample in a study of cytomegalovirus exposure and HLA in healthy donors. Profiling relied on immunoSEQ multiplex PCR, and the TCRdb table lists in-frame clones only, not all of them. The table lists roughly 66,000 clones, more than 75% of them singletons. The sequencing input was PBMCs. These receptors originate from a man younger than 35 in good health and CMV-seropositive. Both conserved end residues are part of each CDR3. Fields, in order: D gene, J gene, V gene, clone size, CDR3 DNA, CDR3 protein. D genes are given only for firm matches. Rows give clone size only sometimes, using once, few, many, or a class for an expanded clone.

d_call: TRBD1
j_call: TRBJ1-2
v_call: TRBV29-1
clone_size: NA
cdr3_nt: TGCAGCGTTGAAGATCAGGGGGAGGGCTACACCTTC
cdr3_aa: CSVEDQGEGYTF

d_call: NA
j_call: TRBJ1-5
v_call: TRBV30
clone_size: NA
cdr3_nt: TGTGCCTGGAGTGTAGAATCCGGGAGTCAGCCCCAGCATTTT
cdr3_aa: CAWSVESGSQPQHF

d_call: NA
j_call: TRBJ1-5
v_call: TRBV6-7
clone_size: NA
cdr3_nt: TGTGCCAGCAGTTACGGCAGGGGTTGGGATCAGCCCCAGCATTTT
cdr3_aa: CASSYGRGWDQPQHF

d_call: NA
j_call: TRBJ1-4
v_call: TRBV6-1
clone_size: NA
cdr3_nt: TGTGCCAGCAGTGACGGAGCAACTAATGAAAAACTGTTTTTT
cdr3_aa: CASSDGATNEKLFF

d_call: NA
j_call: TRBJ1-6
v_call: TRBV11-3
clone_size: NA
cdr3_nt: TGTGCCAGCAGCCCGGACATTAATTCACCCCTCCACTTT
cdr3_aa: CASSPDINSPLHF

d_call: NA
j_call: TRBJ1-2
v_call: TRBV9
clone_size: NA
cdr3_nt: TGTGCCAGCAGCGCCCGACAGGCCCTCGCTGGCTACACCTTC
cdr3_aa: CASSARQALAGYTF

d_call: TRBD1
j_call: TRBJ1-1
v_call: TRBV6-5
clone_size: NA
cdr3_nt: TGTGCCAGCAGTTTCTCCAGGGGGCGGAACACTGAAGCTTTCTTT
cdr3_aa: CASSFSRGRNTEAFF

d_call: NA
j_call: TRBJ1-1
v_call: TRBV29-1
clone_size: few
cdr3_nt: TGCAGCGTTGTACAGCCAATGAACACTGAAGCTTTCTTT
cdr3_aa: CSVVQPMNTEAFF

d_call: NA
j_call: TRBJ2-6
v_call: TRBV25-1
clone_size: NA
cdr3_nt: TGTGCCAGCACCCAAGCGGCCTCTGGGGCCAACGTCCTGACTTTC
cdr3_aa: CASTQAASGANVLTF

d_call: NA
j_call: TRBJ2-7
v_call: TRBV6-5
clone_size: NA
cdr3_nt: TGTGCCAGCAGTTACGAGACTAGAAGCGAGCAGTACTTC
cdr3_aa: CASSYETRSEQYF

d_call: NA
j_call: TRBJ1-4
v_call: TRBV10-1
clone_size: NA
cdr3_nt: TGCGCCAGCAGTCCAGGGAATTCTAATGAAAAACTGTTTTTT
cdr3_aa: CASSPGNSNEKLFF

d_call: TRBD1
j_call: TRBJ1-6
v_call: TRBV7-9
clone_size: few
cdr3_nt: TGTGCCAGCAGCTCCGAACAGGGGGTAAATTCACCCCTCCACTTT
cdr3_aa: CASSSEQGVNSPLHF

d_call: NA
j_call: TRBJ2-5
v_call: TRBV18
clone_size: NA
cdr3_nt: TGTGCCAGCTCACCGTTCCAGTACCAAGAGACCCAGTACTTC
cdr3_aa: CASSPFQYQETQYF

d_call: NA
j_call: TRBJ1-5
v_call: TRBV2
clone_size: few
cdr3_nt: TGTGCCAGCACCTCCCCAGGGGAGGGACCCCAGCATTTT
cdr3_aa: CASTSPGEGPQHF

d_call: NA
j_call: TRBJ2-1
v_call: TRBV15
clone_size: NA
cdr3_nt: TGTGCCACCAGCAGAGATAAAGGGGATGAGCAGTTCTTC
cdr3_aa: CATSRDKGDEQFF

d_call: TRBD2
j_call: TRBJ2-3
v_call: TRBV6-4
clone_size: medium-sized
cdr3_nt: TGTGCCAGCAGTGATGGGACTAGTGGCACAGATACGCAGTATTTT
cdr3_aa: CASSDGTSGTDTQYF

d_call: NA
j_call: TRBJ1-1
v_call: TRBV6-1
clone_size: NA
cdr3_nt: TGTGCCAGCAGCCTAGACGCCGGGGGGACTGAAGCTTTCTTT
cdr3_aa: CASSLDAGGTEAFF

d_call: NA
j_call: TRBJ2-3
v_call: TRBV27
clone_size: NA
cdr3_nt: TGTGCCAGCAGTTTCCTCCGCACAGATACGCAGTATTTT
cdr3_aa: CASSFLRTDTQYF

d_call: TRBD2
j_call: TRBJ2-1
v_call: TRBV29-1
clone_size: NA
cdr3_nt: TGCAGCGCCGTAGCGGGGGGGAGTTTCAATGAGCAGTTCTTC
cdr3_aa: CSAVAGGSFNEQFF

d_call: NA
j_call: TRBJ1-2
v_call: TRBV9
clone_size: NA
cdr3_nt: TGTGCCAGCAGCGTAGGGAGTTTTGGCTACACCTTC
cdr3_aa: CASSVGSFGYTF

d_call: NA
j_call: TRBJ1-6
v_call: TRBV28
clone_size: NA
cdr3_nt: TGTGCCAGCAGTTTAAATCGGGGAAGTTCACCCCTCCACTTT
cdr3_aa: CASSLNRGSSPLHF

d_call: TRBD2
j_call: TRBJ2-4
v_call: TRBV5-6
clone_size: NA
cdr3_nt: TGTGCCAGCAGTAAAAGGGGACTATCAGCCAAAAACATTCAGTACTTC
cdr3_aa: CASSKRGLSAKNIQYF

d_call: TRBD2
j_call: TRBJ2-7
v_call: TRBV5-4
clone_size: NA
cdr3_nt: TGTGCCAGCAGCTTGGGACTAGCGGACGAGCAGTACTTC
cdr3_aa: CASSLGLADEQYF

d_call: NA
j_call: TRBJ1-1
v_call: TRBV25-1
clone_size: NA
cdr3_nt: TGTGCCAGCAGTGAAGGCCAGGGGGCTTTCTTT
cdr3_aa: CASSEGQGAFF

d_call: NA
j_call: TRBJ1-1
v_call: TRBV7-9
clone_size: NA
cdr3_nt: TGTGCCAGCAGCTTAGGGGGGAGGGATGCGACTGAAGCTTTCTTT
cdr3_aa: CASSLGGRDATEAFF

d_call: TRBD1
j_call: TRBJ1-2
v_call: TRBV30
clone_size: few
cdr3_nt: TGTGCCTGGAGTGGGACAGGGCTTTGGGGCTACACCTTC
cdr3_aa: CAWSGTGLWGYTF

d_call: NA
j_call: TRBJ1-2
v_call: TRBV9
clone_size: NA
cdr3_nt: TGTGCCAGCGCGCGGGATGGCCCAGTGGGCTACACCTTC
cdr3_aa: CASARDGPVGYTF

d_call: TRBD2
j_call: TRBJ2-1
v_call: TRBV10-3
clone_size: NA
cdr3_nt: TGTGCCATTGGGACTAGCGGGAGCAATGAGCAGTTCTTC
cdr3_aa: CAIGTSGSNEQFF